This paragraph reports one TCR beta chain. Construction of the TCR beta libraries employed iRepertoire HTBI primers in conjunction with Arm-PCR of CDR3 regions. One entry per CDR3 protein results from TCRdb running MiXCR on the multiplex PCR reads. The profile shows hundreds of thousands of distinct CDR3 sequences, 15% of them singletons. The sample is drawn from a study of regulatory T cells in long-lasting Graves disease. Time point: newly diagnosed GD, antithyroid drugs for less than 3 months. Researchers made the TCR library from RNA that was extracted from PBMCs. An endocrinology department located in Xi'an, China, was where the patients came from. V was pared by 0 bases and J by 5 bases, with 7 bases between. This CDR3 spans 12 amino acids. Germline V gene lookup returns CDR1 DFQATT and CDR2 SNEGSKA (reference sequence). This sample was also put to use in a study of T cells in Graves' hyperthyroidism and ophthalmopathy. That source notes: A lack of ophthalmopathy progression within 18 months defined stable Graves' hyperthyroidism. First-round RT-PCR of the TCR CDR3 relied on the HTBI primer set. Most clonotypes expanded in thyroid above 0.001 were likewise present in blood.

The sequencing here drew on peripheral blood mononuclear cells (PBMCs), taken at new diagnosis, from a patient treated with antithyroid drugs. The TCR was taken from a woman aged 35 to 49 with Graves disease. V and J are TRBV20-1 and TRBJ2-5; D uncertain. The CDR3 here is CSARDPSETQYF. The DNA of the CDR3 is TGCAGTGCTAGAGACCCTTCCGAGACCCAGTACTTC.